A single T cell receptor (beta chain) is shown here with its context. Its cognate antigen is unknown. V gave up 7 bases and J gave up 5 bases; unmatched junction bases: 7. Germline CDR1 is LGHNT and CDR2 is FRNRAP. This CDR3 is built from 14 residues. This sample is drawn from a study of shared clonotypes between healthy human individuals. Study-level background: Sampling drew on donors who were a couple of women and a few men aged 18 to 49.

Study conclusions and caveats: Generation of non-shared clonotypes was less probable than generation of clonotypes shared by all four donors.

In the authors' methods: In the immunoSEQ data, sequences were junction-only and lacked quality scores, so filtering differed. Clones were read by immunoSEQ multiplex PCR, and TCRdb kept only the in-frame ones, dropping some. V, J and clone size reflect that table, while D and trimming were determined from the DNA. Among around 2.3 million clones listed, around 95% were seen once. V is TRBV12-5 and J is TRBJ1-1; 10 nucleotides align to TRBD1. Material: naive CD4+ T cells sorted from blood. Subset described: CD45RA+ positively selected. This clonotype originated in a man between 18 and 29 years old in good health. The CDR3 reads CASASGTGVTEAFF. As DNA, the CDR3 is TGTGCTAGTGCCTCCGGGACAGGGGTAACTGAAGCTTTCTTT.